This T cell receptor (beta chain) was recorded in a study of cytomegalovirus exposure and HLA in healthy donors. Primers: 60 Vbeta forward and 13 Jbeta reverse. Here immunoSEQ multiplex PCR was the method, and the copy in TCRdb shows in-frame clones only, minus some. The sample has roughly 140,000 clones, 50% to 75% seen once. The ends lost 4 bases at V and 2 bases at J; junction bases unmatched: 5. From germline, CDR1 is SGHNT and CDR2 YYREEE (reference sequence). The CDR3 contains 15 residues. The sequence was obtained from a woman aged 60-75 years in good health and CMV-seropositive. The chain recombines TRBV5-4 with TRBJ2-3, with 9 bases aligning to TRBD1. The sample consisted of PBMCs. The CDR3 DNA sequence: TGTGCCAGCAGCCCGACAGGGGGTTCCACAGATACGCAGTATTTT. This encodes CASSPTGGSTDTQYF. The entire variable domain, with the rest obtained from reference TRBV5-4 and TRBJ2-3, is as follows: ETGVTQSPTHLIKTRGQQVTLRCSSQSGHNTVSWYQQALGQGPQFIFQYYREEENGRGNFPPRFSGLQFPNYSSELNVNALELDDSALYLCASSPTGGSTDTQYFGPGTRLTVL.